The T cell receptor beta chain under discussion was sequenced for a study of blood T cell repertoires in COVID-19. Libraries were prepared by immunoSEQ multiplex PCR; TCRdb keeps only in-frame clonotypes and omits some of them. Of approximately 150,000 clones in the sample, over 80% were seen once. The age range of participants was 18 to 89 years, with residence in roughly 25 US areas. Germline V CDR1 and CDR2: MNHEY, SVGAGI. V was shortened by 3 bases and J by 3 bases, with 9 bases between the two germline ends. CDR3 length: 14 amino acids. The TCR sequence derives from a woman aged 40-49 years who had recovered from COVID-19. The specimen sequenced was PBMCs or T cells enriched from blood (not recorded which). The chain recombines TRBV6-5 with TRBJ2-1; TRBD1 might be the D (5 bases). The CDR3: CASSYDRNYNEQFF. The CDR3 DNA sequence: TGTGCCAGCAGTTATGACAGAAACTACAATGAGCAGTTCTTC.